Below are 18 T cell receptor beta chains sequenced from a single sample in a study of OX40 agonist ivuxolimab in advanced cancers. Profiled with immunoSEQ multiplex PCR; TCRdb holds only in-frame clones, not every one. Of around 84,000 clones in the sample, less than 85% are singletons; the top ten hold around 7.3%. The specimen comprised CD4+ or CD8+ T cells sorted from blood, sampled in a trial of the OX40 agonist ivuxolimab. Receptors originate from an adult with an advanced solid tumor such as melanoma, head and neck, liver or kidney cancer.

This chain uses TRBV7-6 with TRBJ2-7; TRBD2 matches at 10 bases. The CDR3 is made up of 15 amino acids. Germline CDR1 SGHVS, CDR2 FNYEAQ. The V gene end was trimmed by 5 bases and the J gene end by 0 bases; junction bases not matched to a gene: 4. In DNA, the CDR3 is TGTGCCAGCAGCCCTCGACTAGCGGGCTCCTACGAGCAGTACTTC. Its translation is CASSPRLAGSYEQYF.

On this clone itself: Compared with germline, one end of the junction differs, possibly owing to a read error. The V gene is TRBV7-3, the J gene TRBJ2-7, with 11 nucleotides matching TRBD2. CDR1 and CDR2 from the germline V gene are SGHTA and FQGTGA. The CDR3 spans 16 residues. The CDR3 sequence is CASSLGVSGRAYEQYF. CDR3 nucleotides: TGTGCCAGCAGCTTAGGGGTTAGCGGGAGGGCCTATGAGCAGTACTTC.

V and J are TRBV5-1 and TRBJ2-1, with unresolved D. Germline V gives CDR1 SGHRS, CDR2 YFSETQ. The CDR3 extends over 15 amino acids. Trimming pared 0 bases from V and 8 bases from J, leaving 15 bases between. The CDR3 region is CASSLEHNFIDEQFF. The CDR3, as DNA: TGCGCCAGCAGCTTGGAACATAATTTCATCGATGAGCAGTTCTTC.

The V gene is TRBV21-1, the J gene TRBJ2-7; TRBD1 is taken as the D call from the table, unchecked against the DNA. TRBV21-1 is a pseudogene segment. The CDR3 consists of 14 residues. For the CDR3, the DNA is TGTGCCAGCAGCTACGTAACAGGGGCCTACGAGCAGTACTTC. It yields the protein CASSYVTGAYEQYF.

The rearrangement joins TRBV15 to TRBJ1-4; D not resolved. Trimming left V 6 bases short and J 10 bases short, with 12 bases between. This CDR3 comprises 12 residues. In germline, CDR1 is LNHNV, CDR2 YYDKDF (reference sequence). The DNA of the CDR3 is TGTGCCACCAGTCTTTCAGAGGGAAAACTGTTTTTT. Translation gives CATSLSEGKLFF. Based on the CDR3 plus reference TRBV15 and TRBJ1-4, the full variable domain is DAMVIQNPRYQVTQFGKPVTLSCSQTLNHNVMYWYQQKSSQAPKLLFHYYDKDFNNEADTPDNFQSRRPNTSFCFLDIRSPGLGDTAMYLCATSLSEGKLFFGSGTQLSVL.

This chain links TRBV19 with TRBJ1-4, with D unclear. From germline, CDR1 is LNHDA and CDR2 SQIVND (reference sequence). Deletions cut 4 bases from V and 1 base from J, with 10 bases between. The CDR3 length is 15 residues. DNA for the CDR3: TGTGCCAGTAGTAAAGATCGGAAAACTAATGAAAAACTGTTTTTT. Amino acids: CASSKDRKTNEKLFF.

The chain carries TRBV7-2 and TRBJ1-2; TRBD1 matches at 7 bases. Germline loops: CDR1 SGHTA, CDR2 FQGNSA. With 6 bases clipped from V and 3 bases from J, the junction kept 7 bases outside the gene matches. The CDR3 runs 14 residues. Written as DNA, the CDR3 is TGTGCCAGCAGATCGCAGGGGGATTACTATGGCTACACCTTC. It specifies CASRSQGDYYGYTF.

This rearrangement joins TRBV18 to TRBJ1-1, with unresolved D. V was clipped by 6 bases and J by 3 bases, with 11 bases between them. The CDR3 contains 13 residues. Germline CDR1 is KGHSH and CDR2 is LQKENI. This CDR3 reads CASSSKVDTEAFF. The CDR3 bases are TGTGCCAGCTCGTCTAAAGTGGACACTGAAGCTTTCTTT.

The chain couples TRBV6-1 to TRBJ1-2, with D possibly TRBD1 on 5 matching bases. Trimming removed 3 bases at V and 7 bases at J, with 9 bases between. Germline V gene lookup returns CDR1 MNHNS and CDR2 SASEGT. The CDR3 runs to 12 residues. In DNA, the CDR3 is TGTGCCAGCAGTGACAGGGTACGTGGCTACACCTTC. Its translation: CASSDRVRGYTF.

The CDR3 spells CASSQDHQETQYF. As DNA, the CDR3 is TGTGCCAGCAGCCAGGACCACCAAGAGACCCAGTACTTC. This sequence joins TRBV11-2 and TRBJ2-5; D ambiguous. Between the trimmed V and J ends, which lost 5 bases and 0 bases, there was a span of 7 bases. Germline CDR1 reads SGHAT; CDR2 reads FQNNGV. CDR3 size: 13 residues.

V is TRBV5-4 and J is TRBJ2-5; D uncertain. CDR1 and CDR2 from the germline V gene are SGHNT and YYREEE (reference sequence). The CDR3 runs 11 residues. V lost 3 bases to trimming and J lost 1 base, with 1 base between them. CDR3: CASSSQETQYF. DNA of the CDR3: TGTGCCAGCAGCTCCCAAGAGACCCAGTACTTC.

This clone occurred a few times. The chain joins TRBV9 to TRBJ2-4; D is tentatively TRBD1 or TRBD2 (5 bases each). Trimming cost V 0 bases and J 6 bases, with 13 bases left between them. The germline CDR1 and CDR2 sequences are SGDLS and YYNGEE. CDR3 length equals 15 residues. The CDR3 coding sequence is TGTGCCAGCAGCGTAGGGGGGACGGCAATAAACATTCAGTACTTC. As protein: CASSVGGTAINIQYF. The full variable domain, with the rest looked up from reference TRBV9 and TRBJ2-4, is DSGVTQTPKHLITATGQRVTLRCSPRSGDLSVYWYQQSLDQGLQFLIQYYNGEERAKGNILERFSAQQFPDLHSELNLSSLELGDSALYFCASSVGGTAINIQYFGAGTRLSVL.

V is TRBV6-1 and J is TRBJ1-6; TRBD1 might be the D (6 bases). The length of the CDR3 is 13 residues. With 3 bases removed from V and 9 bases from J, the gap between germline ends came to 9 bases. Germline CDR1 is MNHNS and CDR2 is SASEGT. The CDR3 loop is CASSDLTGSPLHF. The CDR3 DNA is TGTGCCAGCAGTGACCTGACAGGTTCACCCCTCCACTTT.

This clone has just one count. The chain recombines TRBV30 with TRBJ2-3; D remains unclear. This CDR3 is built from 14 residues. In germline, CDR1 is GTSNPN, CDR2 SVGIG (reference sequence). Trimming removed 0 bases from V and 7 bases from J, with 14 bases in between. The CDR3 reads CAWSVSEIRYTQYF. CDR3 in DNA: TGTGCCTGGAGTGTTTCGGAAATTAGGTATACGCAGTATTTT.

V usage is TRBV6-1 and J usage is TRBJ2-4; TRBD2 is a possible D gene (6 bases). V lost 3 bases to trimming and J lost 2 bases, with 17 bases between them. Germline loops: CDR1 MNHNS, CDR2 SASEGT. This CDR3 region has 17 residues. The CDR3 loop is CASSDPAGGDSKNIQYF. CDR3 nucleotide sequence: TGTGCCAGCAGTGATCCCGCCGGAGGGGATTCCAAAAACATTCAGTACTTC.

The V and J genes are TRBV7-9 and TRBJ2-7; TRBD1 matches at 8 bases. CDR1 is SEHNR, CDR2 FQNEAQ, per germline (reference sequence). The V gene end was trimmed by 5 bases and the J gene end by 1 base; junction bases not matched to a gene: 7. This CDR3 is built from 15 residues. Here the CDR3 DNA reads TGTGCCAGCAGCCTCGCCGGGACAGGATCCTACGAGCAGTACTTC. It translates to CASSLAGTGSYEQYF. Together with reference TRBV7-9 and TRBJ2-7, the CDR3 gives the full variable domain: DTGVSQNPRHKITKRGQNVTFRCDPISEHNRLYWYRQTLGQGPEFLTYFQNEAQLEKSRLLSDRFSAERPKGSFSTLEIQRTEQGDSAMYLCASSLAGTGSYEQYFGPGTRLTVT.

This rearrangement joins TRBV6-5 to TRBJ2-7; D call uncertain. In germline, CDR1 is MNHEY, CDR2 SVGAGI. V was shortened by 10 bases and J by 2 bases, with 21 bases between the two germline ends. CDR3 size: 15 residues. The CDR3, as DNA: TGTGCCAATACCCCCTTACGATACGGCCCCTACGAGCAGTACTTC. The encoded protein is CANTPLRYGPYEQYF.

This rearrangement joins TRBV30 to TRBJ2-2; TRBD1 matches at 9 bases. The germline CDR1 and CDR2 sequences are GTSNPN and SVGIG (reference sequence). This CDR3 region has 14 residues. Trimming removed 2 bases from V and 8 bases from J; junction bases left unmatched: 6. The CDR3 region has the DNA TGTGCCTGGAGTATACAGGGGGCTAGGGGGGAGCTGTTTTTT. Translated, it gives CAWSIQGARGELFF.